A selection of T cell receptor beta chains follows, all from one sample in a study of regulatory T cells in long-lasting Graves disease. A single record per CDR3 protein comes from TCRdb applying MiXCR to the multiplex PCR reads. The sample yields 500,000 or so distinct CDR3 sequences, around 15% seen once. The sample also formed part of further work on T cells in Graves' hyperthyroidism and ophthalmopathy.

This sample comprised peripheral blood mononuclear cells (PBMCs), obtained at new diagnosis, from a patient treated with antithyroid drugs. These receptors all stem from a woman between 50 and 59 years old with Graves disease. Both conserved end residues are part of each CDR3. The D gene is left open where the match is weak. Clone size is stated in some rows and not others, as once, few, many or a class when expanded.

J gene | clone size | V gene | D gene | CDR3 protein | CDR3 DNA
TRBJ2-1 | many | TRBV30 | NA | CAWSVSLALNEQFF | TGTGCCTGGAGTGTTAGTCTGGCTCTCAATGAGCAGTTCTTC
TRBJ2-1 | many | TRBV14 | TRBD2 | CASSQRLAQPYNEQFF | TGTGCCAGCAGCCAACGACTAGCACAGCCCTACAATGAGCAGTTCTTC
TRBJ2-3 | many | TRBV28 | TRBD2 | CASIPTGTRLSDTQYF | TGTGCCAGCATCCCAACCGGGACTAGGTTATCGGATACGCAGTATTTT
TRBJ1-4 | few | TRBV18 | TRBD1 | CASSPQAAGGAGYEKLFF | TGTGCCAGCTCACCACAGGCGGCAGGGGGCGCAGGTTATGAAAAACTGTTTTTT
TRBJ2-1 | many | TRBV12-3/TRBV12-4 | TRBD2 | CASSLPPGLAVNEQFF | TGTGCCAGCAGTTTACCTCCGGGACTAGCAGTCAATGAGCAGTTCTTC
TRBJ2-1 | NA | TRBV12-3/TRBV12-4 | TRBD2 | CASSLGLAPDNEQFF | TGTGCCAGCAGTTTGGGACTAGCGCCTGACAATGAGCAGTTCTTC
TRBJ2-1 | many | TRBV28 | TRBD2 | CASSRRGGTSGRLSYNEQFF | TGTGCCAGCAGTAGACGCGGAGGGACTAGCGGGAGGTTATCCTACAATGAGCAGTTCTTC
TRBJ2-7 | many | TRBV29-1 | TRBD2 | CSAGLAGAWHEQYF | TGCAGCGCGGGACTAGCGGGAGCCTGGCACGAGCAGTACTTC
TRBJ1-1 | few | TRBV27 | TRBD1 | CASRQGIITEAFF | TGTGCCAGCAGACAGGGGATTATCACTGAAGCTTTCTTT
TRBJ2-7 | few | TRBV20-1 | NA | CSGTHYNEQYF | TGCAGTGGGACTCACTACAATGAGCAGTACTTC
TRBJ2-2 | NA | TRBV14 | NA | CASSRDIGNTGELFF | TGTGCTAGCAGCCGAGACATAGGAAACACCGGGGAGCTGTTTTTT
TRBJ2-1 | NA | TRBV20-1 | NA | CSARGPASRHNEQFF | TGCAGTGCTAGAGGTCCGGCTAGCAGACACAATGAGCAGTTCTTC
TRBJ1-2 | many | TRBV6-1 | TRBD1 | CASSPRGPSYGYTF | TGTGCCAGCAGTCCCAGGGGGCCGAGCTATGGCTACACCTTC
TRBJ1-1 | many | TRBV3-1 | NA | CASSQPRGRGTEAFF | TGTGCCAGCAGCCAACCCCGAGGCAGGGGCACTGAAGCTTTCTTT
TRBJ2-7 | many | TRBV18 | NA | CASSPREGVTSPYEQYF | TGTGCCAGCTCACCACGGGAGGGGGTTACGTCCCCCTACGAGCAGTACTTC
TRBJ2-2 | many | TRBV27 | NA | CASSLLAVKNTGELFF | TGTGCCAGCAGCTTATTGGCGGTAAAGAACACCGGGGAGCTGTTTTTT
TRBJ2-3 | many | TRBV7-3 | NA | CASSTAGSTDTQYF | TGTGCCAGCAGCACCGCAGGAAGCACAGATACGCAGTATTTT
TRBJ2-1 | NA | TRBV6-1 | TRBD2 | CASSPAGGGGGHREDEQFF | TGTGCCAGCAGCCCTGCGGGGGGGGGCGGCGGCCACCGGGAGGATGAGCAGTTCTTC
TRBJ2-1 | many | TRBV5-1 | TRBD2 | CASSQTLTSGNNEQFF | TGCGCCAGCAGTCAAACTCTGACTAGCGGGAACAATGAGCAGTTCTTC
TRBJ2-3 | many | TRBV18 | TRBD2 | CASSPPDSGRASPDTQYF | TGTGCCAGCTCACCACCGGATAGCGGGAGGGCCAGTCCAGATACGCAGTATTTT
TRBJ2-7 | few | TRBV13 | NA | CASSFSSGEQYF | TGTGCCAGCAGCTTCTCCTCGGGCGAGCAGTACTTC
TRBJ2-3 | few | TRBV19 | NA | CASSISSAFTDTQYF | TGTGCCAGTAGTATCTCTTCCGCGTTCACAGATACGCAGTATTTT
TRBJ2-5 | NA | TRBV30 | NA | CAWRRAGGESQYF | TGTGCCTGGAGAAGGGCAGGAGGGGAGAGCCAGTACTTC
TRBJ1-2 | many | TRBV3-1 | NA | CASSQRAHEGYTF | TGTGCCAGCAGCCAAAGGGCTCACGAAGGCTACACCTTC
TRBJ2-2 | few | TRBV6-1 | NA | CASSKAGGYTGELFF | TGTGCCAGCAGTAAGGCTGGGGGTTACACCGGGGAGCTGTTTTTT
TRBJ2-3 | few | TRBV10-3 | NA | CAISLGTISTDTQYF | TGTGCCATCAGCCTCGGGACCATCAGCACAGATACGCAGTATTTT
TRBJ2-2 | NA | TRBV19 | NA | CASSMNQGWTGELFF | TGTGCCAGTAGTATGAATCAGGGTTGGACCGGGGAGCTGTTTTTT
TRBJ2-3 | many | TRBV27 | TRBD2 | CASSSRTSGRLDTQYF | TGTGCCAGCAGTTCCCGGACTAGCGGGAGGTTGGATACGCAGTATTTT
TRBJ1-2 | few | TRBV4-1 | TRBD1 | CASSHDRGSGYGYTF | TGCGCCAGCAGCCATGACAGGGGTTCAGGCTATGGCTACACCTTC
TRBJ2-7 | many | TRBV20-1 | TRBD2 | CSVSGTSGNEQYF | TGCAGTGTATCCGGGACTAGCGGGAACGAGCAGTACTTC
TRBJ2-5 | NA | TRBV4-1 | NA | CASSQVRKPVVQETQYF | TGCGCCAGCAGCCAAGTAAGGAAGCCAGTAGTTCAAGAGACCCAGTACTTC
TRBJ2-6 | few | TRBV28 | NA | CASSPRLFTGANVLTF | TGTGCCAGCAGTCCTAGACTATTCACTGGGGCCAACGTCCTGACTTTC
TRBJ2-1 | NA | TRBV5-1 | NA | CASSSPVYNEQLF | TGCGCCAGCAGCTCCCCGGTCTACAATGAGCAGCTCTTC
TRBJ2-7 | many | TRBV7-2 | TRBD1 | CASSSRQGGYEQYF | TGTGCCAGCAGCTCTAGACAGGGTGGCTACGAGCAGTACTTC
TRBJ2-5 | NA | TRBV6-1 | NA | CASLLSAGAPQETQYF | TGTGCCAGCCTCCTGTCCGCGGGGGCTCCCCAAGAGACCCAGTACTTC
TRBJ2-3 | many | TRBV9 | NA | CASSELAGRGDTQYF | TGTGCCAGCAGCGAACTCGCGGGGAGGGGGGATACGCAGTATTTT
TRBJ1-5 | many | TRBV28 | NA | CASRPVGDSQPQHF | TGTGCCAGCAGGCCCGTGGGTGATAGTCAGCCCCAGCATTTT
TRBJ1-5 | many | TRBV5-1 | NA | CASSLGRGQRPQHF | TGCGCCAGCAGCTTGGGGAGGGGACAACGGCCCCAGCATTTT
TRBJ2-3 | NA | TRBV6-1 | NA | CASSLGTPQLTDTQYF | TGTGCCAGCAGTCTGGGGACTCCACAGCTCACAGATACGCAGTATTTT
TRBJ1-1 | NA | TRBV5-6 | NA | CASSSTGSYTEAFF | TGTGCCAGCAGCTCAACAGGGAGCTACACTGAAGCTTTCTTT